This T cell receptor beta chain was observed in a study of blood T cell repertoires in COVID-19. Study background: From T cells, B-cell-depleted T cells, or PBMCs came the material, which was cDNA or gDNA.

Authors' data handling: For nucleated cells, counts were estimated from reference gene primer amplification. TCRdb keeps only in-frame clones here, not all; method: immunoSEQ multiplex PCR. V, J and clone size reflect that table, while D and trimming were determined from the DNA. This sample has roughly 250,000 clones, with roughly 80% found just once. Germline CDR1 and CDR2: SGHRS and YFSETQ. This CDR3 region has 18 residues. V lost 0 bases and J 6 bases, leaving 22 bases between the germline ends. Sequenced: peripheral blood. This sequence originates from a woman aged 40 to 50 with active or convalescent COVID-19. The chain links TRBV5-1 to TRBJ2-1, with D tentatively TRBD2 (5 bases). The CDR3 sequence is CASSLEKLPGFKPNEQFF. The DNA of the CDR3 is TGCGCCAGCAGCTTGGAAAAACTACCGGGATTCAAACCCAATGAGCAGTTCTTC. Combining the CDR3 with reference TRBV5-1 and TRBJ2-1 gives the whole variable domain KAGVTQTPRYLIKTRGQQVTLSCSPISGHRSVSWYQQTPGQGLQFLFEYFSETQRNKGNFPGRFSGRQFSNSRSEMNVSTLELGDSALYLCASSLEKLPGFKPNEQFFGPGTRLTVL.